This T cell receptor (beta chain) was captured in a study of blood T cell repertoires in COVID-19. Study information: Acute and convalescent COVID-19 samples came from the United States, Italy and Spain. T cells, B-cell-depleted T cells, or PBMCs supplied cDNA or gDNA.

This clone was counted only a few times. The length of the CDR3 is 14 residues. Germline V gene data show CDR1 as SGHRS and CDR2 as YFSETQ. Trimming left V 4 bases short and J 0 bases short, with 11 bases between. As processed by the authors: The assay estimated nucleated cells by amplifying reference gene primers. The method was immunoSEQ multiplex PCR; TCRdb's version includes in-frame clones alone and lacks a portion of them. The DNA was the basis for D and trimming; V, J and clone size are from that table. The repertoire consists of tens of thousands of clones, with approximately 86% occurring once and the leading ten covering 1.3%.

The sequence derives from a man between 60 and 75 years old with acute or convalescent COVID-19. V is TRBV5-1 and J is TRBJ2-7; the D is unclear. Sequenced sample: peripheral blood. CDR3 nucleotides: TGCGCCAGCAGCCTCACCTCCGGCTCCTACGAGCAGTACTTC. Translating it yields CASSLTSGSYEQYF.